Listed here are 5 T cell receptor beta chains from one sample, sequenced in a study of OX40 agonist ivuxolimab in advanced cancers. Clones were read by immunoSEQ multiplex PCR, and TCRdb kept only the in-frame ones, dropping some. Altogether more than 100,000 clones are present, approximately 94% being singletons, with the ten largest covering 1%. Sequencing was performed on CD4+ or CD8+ T cells sorted from blood, taken in a trial of the OX40 agonist ivuxolimab. These receptors came from an adult with an advanced solid tumor such as melanoma, head and neck, liver or kidney cancer.

This clone has just one count. This chain connects TRBV28 to TRBJ2-7; D remains ambiguous. Germline-derived CDR1 and CDR2 are MDHEN and SYDVKM. V was shortened by 5 bases and J by 7 bases, with 18 bases between the two germline ends. The CDR3 is 14 amino acids. The CDR3 here is CASSPGSSPQEQYF. CDR3 DNA sequence: TGTGCCAGCAGTCCCGGGTCCTCTCCCCAAGAGCAGTACTTC. Full variable domain (outside the CDR3, taken from reference TRBV28 and TRBJ2-7): DVKVTQSSRYLVKRTGEKVFLECVQDMDHENMFWYRQDPGLGLRLIYFSYDVKMKEKGDIPEGYSVSREKKERFSLILESASTNQTSMYLCASSPGSSPQEQYFGPGTRLTVT.

The count of this clone is one. The genes are TRBV28 and TRBJ2-7, with 7 positions matching TRBD2. Germline assignment: CDR1 MDHEN and CDR2 SYDVKM. This CDR3 is 14 amino acids long. V was pared by 7 bases and J by 2 bases, with 8 bases of the junction left unmatched. The CDR3 nucleotides read TGTGCCAGCACCGTGGGACTAAAAGCCTACGAGCAGTACTTC. It specifies CASTVGLKAYEQYF. Full variable domain (missing parts from reference TRBV28 and TRBJ2-7): DVKVTQSSRYLVKRTGEKVFLECVQDMDHENMFWYRQDPGLGLRLIYFSYDVKMKEKGDIPEGYSVSREKKERFSLILESASTNQTSMYLCASTVGLKAYEQYFGPGTRLTVT.

V and J are TRBV10-3 and TRBJ2-3; 9 nucleotides line up with TRBD1. The CDR3 runs to 15 residues. The V segment lost 7 bases and the J segment 4 bases; nucleotides outside the gene matches: 9. The germline gives CDR1 ENHRY, CDR2 SYGVKD. CDR3 in amino acids: CAITPGQGGADTQYF. CDR3 in DNA: TGTGCCATCACGCCGGGACAGGGTGGCGCAGATACGCAGTATTTT.

The V call is TRBV6-6, the J call TRBJ1-5; 7 bases map to TRBD1. This CDR3 region has 13 residues. V gave up 10 bases and J gave up 4 bases; unmatched junction bases: 7. Germline CDR1 is MNHNY and CDR2 is SVGAGI (reference sequence). The CDR3 here is CATKGQHNQPQHF. CDR3 nucleotide sequence: TGTGCCACCAAGGGACAGCATAATCAGCCCCAGCATTTT.

The rearrangement links TRBV29-1 to TRBJ1-1; possibly TRBD1 for D (6 bases). Germline V gene data show CDR1 as SQVTM and CDR2 as ANQGSEA. Trimming left V 4 bases short and J 1 base short, with 10 bases between. The CDR3 is 13 amino acids. DNA for the CDR3: TGCAGCGTTGCTGGGACATGGAACACTGAAGCTTTCTTT. Its translation is CSVAGTWNTEAFF.